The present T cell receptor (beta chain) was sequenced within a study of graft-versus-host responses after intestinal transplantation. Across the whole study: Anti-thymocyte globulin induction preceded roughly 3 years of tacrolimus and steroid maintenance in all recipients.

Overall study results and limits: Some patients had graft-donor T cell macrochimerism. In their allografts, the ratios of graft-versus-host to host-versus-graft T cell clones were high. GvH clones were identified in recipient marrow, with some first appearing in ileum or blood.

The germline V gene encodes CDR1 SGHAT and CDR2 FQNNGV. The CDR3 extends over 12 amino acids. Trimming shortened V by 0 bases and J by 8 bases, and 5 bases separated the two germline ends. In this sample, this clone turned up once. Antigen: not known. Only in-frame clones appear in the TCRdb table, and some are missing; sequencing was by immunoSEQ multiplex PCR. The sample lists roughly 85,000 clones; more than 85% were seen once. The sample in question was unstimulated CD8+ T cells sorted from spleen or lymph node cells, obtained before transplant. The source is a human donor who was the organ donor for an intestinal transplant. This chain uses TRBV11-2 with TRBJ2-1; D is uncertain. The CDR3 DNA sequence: TGTGCCAGCAGCTTAGACTGGGATGAGCAGTTCTTC. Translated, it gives CASSLDWDEQFF.